Presented here are 2 T cell receptor beta chains from one specimen sequenced in a study of Graves' ophthalmopathy and Graves' hyperthyroidism (dated by TCRdb to about 2018). The instrument given in TCRdb is Illumina HiSeq 2000. TCR beta CDR3 regions were amplified from RNA transcripts for repertoire sequencing. HTBI primers and the Qiagen OneStep RT-PCR kit were used in a first-round RT-PCR, which was followed by a second-round multiplex PCR, size selection and purification. TCRdb ran its own pipeline on the public reads, namely fastp trimming at Q25 and MiXCR clone calling, and kept in-frame beta chains. Every CDR3 protein is listed once, alongside the most common genes and DNA of its rows. The sample records under 800,000 distinct CDR3 sequences, about 20% of which are singletons. Clones ranked in the top ten supply approximately 7.7% of the sample. Material: peripheral blood. The origin of the receptors is a woman aged 18-30 years with stable Graves' hyperthyroidism. Some clones in this sample may be carry-over from other donors' samples. Donor details come from another sample of the same person, matched by shared clones.

This clonotype was found a few times. This sequence joins TRBV30 and TRBJ1-1; D uncertain. There are 13 residues in the CDR3. Trimming took 1 base from V and 2 from J, leaving 8 bases between them. Looked up from germline, CDR1 is GTSNPN and CDR2 is SVGIG (reference sequence). The CDR3: CAWSAEGNTEAFF. The CDR3 nucleotides read TGTGCCTGGAGTGCTGAGGGAAACACTGAAGCTTTCTTT.

A few counts support this clonotype. The chain uses TRBV2 and TRBJ2-7; 11 nucleotides line up with TRBD1. V lost 0 bases to trimming and J lost 0 bases; unmatched junction nucleotides: 1. CDR1 and CDR2 (germline): SNHLY, FYNNEI. The CDR3 has 16 amino acids. The CDR3 spells CASSEAGQGDSYEQYF. DNA for the CDR3: TGTGCCAGCAGTGAAGCGGGACAGGGGGACTCCTACGAGCAGTACTTC.